This record looks at one T cell receptor (beta chain) sequence and its context. In the original analysis: Counts of nucleated cells, estimated from reference gene primer amplification, were obtained. Clones were read by immunoSEQ multiplex PCR, and TCRdb kept only the in-frame ones, dropping some. The V and J calls and clone size come from that table; D and trimming were worked out from the DNA. Found here are 200,000 to 250,000 clones, under 90% of them singletons; the top ten hold under 2%. The sample comes from a study of blood T cell repertoires in COVID-19. As for the study in general: PBMCs, B-cell-depleted T cells, or T cells were the source of the cDNA or gDNA that made up the material.

The study recruited people aged roughly 18 to 95 years across around 23 US areas. Cohort 3 recovered donors had two negative PCRs, clearance, or symptom resolution. Germline V gene lookup returns CDR1 KGHSH and CDR2 LQKENI. The CDR3 runs 13 residues. The V end was cut by 6 bases, the J end by 5 bases, with 13 bases between. The specimen sequenced was PBMCs or T cells enriched from blood (not recorded which). The clonotype was recovered from a man aged 60-69 years who had recovered from COVID-19. This chain connects TRBV18 to TRBJ2-5; D is perhaps TRBD1 (5 bases). Written as DNA, the CDR3 is TGTGCCAGCTCGGCAGGGTGGCGGGAGACCCAGTACTTC. This gives the protein CASSAGWRETQYF.